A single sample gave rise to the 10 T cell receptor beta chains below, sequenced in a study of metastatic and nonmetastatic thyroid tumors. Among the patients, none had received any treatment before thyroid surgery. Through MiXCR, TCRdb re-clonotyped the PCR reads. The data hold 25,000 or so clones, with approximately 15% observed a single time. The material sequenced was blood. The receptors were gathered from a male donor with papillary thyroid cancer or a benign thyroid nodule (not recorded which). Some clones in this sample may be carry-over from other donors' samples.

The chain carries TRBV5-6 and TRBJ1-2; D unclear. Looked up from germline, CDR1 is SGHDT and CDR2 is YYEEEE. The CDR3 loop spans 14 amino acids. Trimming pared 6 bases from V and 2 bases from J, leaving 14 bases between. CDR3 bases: TGTGCCAGCATGGAGTTAGTAGAAAACTATGGCTACACCTTC. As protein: CASMELVENYGYTF.

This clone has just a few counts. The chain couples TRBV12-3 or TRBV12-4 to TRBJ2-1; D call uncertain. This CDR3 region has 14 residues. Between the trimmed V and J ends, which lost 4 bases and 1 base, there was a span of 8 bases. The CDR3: CASSWIRSYNEQFF. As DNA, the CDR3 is TGTGCCAGCAGTTGGATCCGATCCTACAATGAGCAGTTCTTC.

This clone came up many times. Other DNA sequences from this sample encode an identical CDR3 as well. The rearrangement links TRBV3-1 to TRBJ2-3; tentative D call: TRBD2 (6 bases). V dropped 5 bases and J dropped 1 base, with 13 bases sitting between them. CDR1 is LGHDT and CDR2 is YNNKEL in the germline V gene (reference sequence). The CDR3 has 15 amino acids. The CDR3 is CASSEDIAGTDTQYF. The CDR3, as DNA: TGTGCCAGCAGCGAGGATATAGCGGGCACAGATACGCAGTATTTT.

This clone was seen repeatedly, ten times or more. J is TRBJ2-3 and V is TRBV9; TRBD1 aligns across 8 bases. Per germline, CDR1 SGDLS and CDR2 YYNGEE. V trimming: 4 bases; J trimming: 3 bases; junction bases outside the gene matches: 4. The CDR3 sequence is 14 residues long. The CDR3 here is CASSPRTGTDTQYF. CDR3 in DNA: TGTGCCAGCAGCCCCCGGACAGGGACAGATACGCAGTATTTT.

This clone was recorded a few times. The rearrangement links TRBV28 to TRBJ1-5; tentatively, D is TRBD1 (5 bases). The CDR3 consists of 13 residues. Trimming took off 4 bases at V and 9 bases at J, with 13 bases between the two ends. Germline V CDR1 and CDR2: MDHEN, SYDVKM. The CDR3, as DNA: TGTGCCAGCAGTTCGTCCTCAGGGTGGCCCCAGCATTTT. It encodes CASSSSSGWPQHF.

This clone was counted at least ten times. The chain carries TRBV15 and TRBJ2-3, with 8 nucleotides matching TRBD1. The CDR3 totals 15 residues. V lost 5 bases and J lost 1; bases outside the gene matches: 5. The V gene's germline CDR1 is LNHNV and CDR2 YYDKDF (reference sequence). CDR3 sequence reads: CATSRGTGGTDTQYF. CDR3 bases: TGTGCCACCAGCCGAGGGACAGGCGGCACAGATACGCAGTATTTT.

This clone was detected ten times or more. The CDR3 spells CASSPSTGNEKLFF. The CDR3 coding sequence is TGTGCCAGTAGTCCATCCACAGGTAATGAAAAACTGTTTTTT. The chain uses TRBV19 and TRBJ1-4, with D tentatively TRBD1 (5 bases). Germline CDR1 reads LNHDA; CDR2 reads SQIVND (reference sequence). Trimming pared 5 bases from V and 4 bases from J, leaving 11 bases between. The CDR3 spans 14 residues.

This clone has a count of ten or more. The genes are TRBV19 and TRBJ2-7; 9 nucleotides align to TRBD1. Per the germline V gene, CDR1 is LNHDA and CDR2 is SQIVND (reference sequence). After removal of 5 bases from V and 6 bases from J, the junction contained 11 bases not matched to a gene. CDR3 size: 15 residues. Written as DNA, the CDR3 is TGTGCCAGTAGTGGATACACCGGGACAGGGCGCGAGCAGTACTTC. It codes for CASSGYTGTGREQYF.

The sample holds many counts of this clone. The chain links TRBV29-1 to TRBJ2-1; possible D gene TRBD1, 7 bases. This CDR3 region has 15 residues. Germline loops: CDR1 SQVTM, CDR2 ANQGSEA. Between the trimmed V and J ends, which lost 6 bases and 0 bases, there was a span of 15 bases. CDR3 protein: CSVQTRDSSYNEQFF. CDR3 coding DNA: TGCAGCGTCCAGACGCGGGACAGCTCCTACAATGAGCAGTTCTTC.

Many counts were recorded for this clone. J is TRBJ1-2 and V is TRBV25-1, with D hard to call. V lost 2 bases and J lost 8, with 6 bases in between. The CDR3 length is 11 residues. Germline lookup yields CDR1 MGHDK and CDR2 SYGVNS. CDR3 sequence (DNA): TGTGCCAGCAGTGAAACCGGAGGCTACACCTTC. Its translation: CASSETGGYTF.